The clone carrying this TCR beta chain was seen at least ten times. This specimen belongs to a study of T cell repertoires in cytomegalovirus infection. TCRdb re-derived calls from the reads in MiXCR, one entry per CDR3 protein. Among more than 500,000 distinct CDR3 sequences listed, 16% were seen once. This CDR3 contains 13 residues. CDR1 is SGHVS, CDR2 FNYEAQ, per germline. Deletions cut 1 base from V and 8 bases from J, with 8 bases between. The chain joins TRBV7-6 to TRBJ2-2, with a possible D match to TRBD1 (5 bases). The sequencing sample was made of CD8+ T cells from PBMCs. The sequence was collected from a human donor in good health (CMV status not recorded). Some clones in this sample may be carry-over from other donors' samples. The CDR3 DNA reads TGTGCCAGCAGCTTAGGCCAGGGAGGGGAGCTGTTTTTT. Its protein product is CASSLGQGGELFF.